This T cell receptor beta chain came from a study of TIL therapy for anti-PD-1-resistant metastatic lung cancer. Overall study context: Tumors carried a median about 1.5 non-synonymous mutations per megabase. Study-level results: The cohort had more treatment-naive, never-smoker and oncogene-addicted patients than typical.

The immunoSEQ assay was v3. Libraries were sequenced to 2 million or so read pairs (survey) or roughly 4.5-6 million (deep). Assay: immunoSEQ multiplex PCR; the TCRdb copy retains only in-frame clones and omits some. The table has 50,000 to 70,000 clones, 70% to 90% seen once; the top ten hold less than 3.5%. The time point denotes: pre-treatment sample, taken before nivolumab and TIL therapy. In regard to this clone: The target antigen is unknown. This specimen includes other DNA sequences encoding the same CDR3.

V lost 3 bases and J lost 4, with 7 bases in between. The CDR3 contains 13 residues. This TCR was recovered from a person aged 25-80 years with non-small cell lung cancer. V is TRBV12-3 or TRBV12-4 and J is TRBJ1-5; D is ambiguous. Material: blood, obtained at baseline. CDR3: CASSFEENQPQHF. CDR3 nucleotide sequence: TGTGCCAGCAGTTTTGAGGAAAATCAGCCCCAGCATTTT.